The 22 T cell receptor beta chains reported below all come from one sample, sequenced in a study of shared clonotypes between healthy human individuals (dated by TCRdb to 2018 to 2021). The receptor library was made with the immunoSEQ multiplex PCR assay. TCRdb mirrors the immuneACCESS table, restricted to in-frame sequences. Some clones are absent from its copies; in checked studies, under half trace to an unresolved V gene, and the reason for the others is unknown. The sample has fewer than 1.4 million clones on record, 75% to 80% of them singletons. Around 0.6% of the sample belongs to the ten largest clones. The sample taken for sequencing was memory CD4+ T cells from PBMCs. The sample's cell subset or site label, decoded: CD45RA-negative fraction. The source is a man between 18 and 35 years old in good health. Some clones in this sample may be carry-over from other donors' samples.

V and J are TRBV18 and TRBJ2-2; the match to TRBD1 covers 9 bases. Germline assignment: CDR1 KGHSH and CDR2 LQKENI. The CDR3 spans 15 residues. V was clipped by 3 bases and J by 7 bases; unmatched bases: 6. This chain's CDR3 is CASSPRDRVIGELFF. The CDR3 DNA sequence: TGTGCCAGCTCACCGCGGGACAGGGTAATCGGGGAGCTGTTTTTT.

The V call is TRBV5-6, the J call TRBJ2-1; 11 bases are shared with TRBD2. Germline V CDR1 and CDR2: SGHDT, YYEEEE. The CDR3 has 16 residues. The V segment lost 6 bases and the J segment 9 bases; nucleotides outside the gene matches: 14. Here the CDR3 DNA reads TGTGCCAGCAACAAGCCCACTAGCGGGAGAGGTATTGAGCAGTTCTTC. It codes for CASNKPTSGRGIEQFF.

CDR3 bases: TGTGCCAGCTCCCTGCGGGCCACTGAAGCTTTCTTT. Residues: CASSLRATEAFF. The chain uses TRBV7-9 and TRBJ1-1; D gene ambiguous. The germline gives CDR1 SEHNR, CDR2 FQNEAQ (reference sequence). The CDR3 has 12 residues. With 8 bases removed from V and 4 bases from J, the gap between germline ends came to 11 bases.

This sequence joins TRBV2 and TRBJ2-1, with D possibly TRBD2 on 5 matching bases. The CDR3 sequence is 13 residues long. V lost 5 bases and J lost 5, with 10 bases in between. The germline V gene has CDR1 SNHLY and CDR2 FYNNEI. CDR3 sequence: CASSSDYHNEQFF. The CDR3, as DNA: TGTGCCAGCAGTTCCGACTACCACAATGAGCAGTTCTTC. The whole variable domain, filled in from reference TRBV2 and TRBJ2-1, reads EPEVTQTPSHQVTQMGQEVILRCVPISNHLYFYWYRQILGQKVEFLVSFYNNEISEKSEIFDDQFSVERPDGSNFTLKIRSTKLEDSAMYFCASSSDYHNEQFFGPGTRLTVL.

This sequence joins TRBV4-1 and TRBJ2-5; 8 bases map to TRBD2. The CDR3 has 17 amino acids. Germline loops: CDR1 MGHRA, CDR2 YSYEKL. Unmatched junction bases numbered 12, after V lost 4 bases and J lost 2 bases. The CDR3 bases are TGCGCCAGCAGCCGGGGCGCGGGAGGACTACTGCAAGAGACCCAGTACTTC. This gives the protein CASSRGAGGLLQETQYF.

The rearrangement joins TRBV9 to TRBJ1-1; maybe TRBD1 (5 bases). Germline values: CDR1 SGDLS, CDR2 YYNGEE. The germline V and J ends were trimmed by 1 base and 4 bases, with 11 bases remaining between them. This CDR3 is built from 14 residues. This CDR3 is CASSVNSGSTEAFF. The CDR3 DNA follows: TGTGCCAGCAGCGTAAACTCAGGGAGCACTGAAGCTTTCTTT.

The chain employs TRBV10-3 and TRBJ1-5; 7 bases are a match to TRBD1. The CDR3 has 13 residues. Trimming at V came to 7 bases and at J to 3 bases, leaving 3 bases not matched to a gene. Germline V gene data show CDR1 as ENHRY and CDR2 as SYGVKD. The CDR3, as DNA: TGTGCCATCAATACAGGGGTCAATCAGCCCCAGCATTTT. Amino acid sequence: CAINTGVNQPQHF.

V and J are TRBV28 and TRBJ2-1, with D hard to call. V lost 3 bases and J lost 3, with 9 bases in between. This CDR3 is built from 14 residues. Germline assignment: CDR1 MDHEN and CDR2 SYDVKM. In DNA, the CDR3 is TGTGCCAGCAGTTTGGCCGATATCTACAATGAGCAGTTCTTC. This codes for CASSLADIYNEQFF.

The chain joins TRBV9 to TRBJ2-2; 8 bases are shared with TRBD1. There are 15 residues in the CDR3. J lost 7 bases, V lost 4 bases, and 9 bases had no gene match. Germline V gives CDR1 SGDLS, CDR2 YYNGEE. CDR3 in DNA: TGTGCCAGCAGCCCACTGGGACAGGCGGGCGGGGAGCTGTTTTTT. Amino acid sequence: CASSPLGQAGGELFF.

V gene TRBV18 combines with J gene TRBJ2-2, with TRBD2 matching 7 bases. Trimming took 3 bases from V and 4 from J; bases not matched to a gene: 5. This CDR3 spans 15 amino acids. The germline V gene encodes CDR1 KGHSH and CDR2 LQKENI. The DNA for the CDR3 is TGTGCCAGCTCACCCTCTAGCGGCCCCACCGGGGAGCTGTTTTTT. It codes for CASSPSSGPTGELFF.

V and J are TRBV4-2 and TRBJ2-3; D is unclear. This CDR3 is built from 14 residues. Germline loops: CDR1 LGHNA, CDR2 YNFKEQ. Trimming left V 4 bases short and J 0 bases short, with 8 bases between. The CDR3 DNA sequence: TGTGCCAGCAGCCCGACCCCTAGCACAGATACGCAGTATTTT. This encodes CASSPTPSTDTQYF.

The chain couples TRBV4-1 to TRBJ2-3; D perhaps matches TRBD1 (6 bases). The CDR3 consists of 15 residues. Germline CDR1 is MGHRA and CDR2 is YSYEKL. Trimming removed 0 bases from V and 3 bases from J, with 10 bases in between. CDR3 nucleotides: TGCGCCAGCAGCCAAGACTTCAGGGGAACAGATACGCAGTATTTT. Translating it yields CASSQDFRGTDTQYF.

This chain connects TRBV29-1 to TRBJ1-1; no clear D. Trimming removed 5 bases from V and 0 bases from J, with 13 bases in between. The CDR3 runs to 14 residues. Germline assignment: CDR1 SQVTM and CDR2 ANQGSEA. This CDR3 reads CSVSIGVLNTEAFF. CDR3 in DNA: TGCAGCGTTTCTATTGGAGTTTTGAACACTGAAGCTTTCTTT.

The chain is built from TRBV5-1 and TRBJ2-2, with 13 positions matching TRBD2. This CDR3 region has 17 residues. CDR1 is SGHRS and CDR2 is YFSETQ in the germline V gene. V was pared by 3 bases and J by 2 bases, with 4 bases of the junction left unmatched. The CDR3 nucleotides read TGCGCCAGCAGCTCGGGACTAGCGGGACATAACACCGGGGAGCTGTTTTTT. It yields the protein CASSSGLAGHNTGELFF.

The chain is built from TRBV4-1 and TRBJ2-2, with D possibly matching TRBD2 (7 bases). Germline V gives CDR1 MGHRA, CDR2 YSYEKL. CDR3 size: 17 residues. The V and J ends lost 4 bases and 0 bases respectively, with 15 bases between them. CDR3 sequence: CASSRQAGAANTGELFF. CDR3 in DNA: TGCGCCAGCAGCCGTCAGGCGGGGGCAGCGAACACCGGGGAGCTGTTTTTT.

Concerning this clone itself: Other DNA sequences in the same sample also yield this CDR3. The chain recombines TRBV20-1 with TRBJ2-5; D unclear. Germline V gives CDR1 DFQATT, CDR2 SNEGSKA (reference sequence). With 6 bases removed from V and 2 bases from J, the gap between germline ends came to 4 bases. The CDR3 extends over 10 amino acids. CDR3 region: CSAIQETQYF. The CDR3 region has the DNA TGCAGTGCCATACAAGAGACCCAGTACTTC.

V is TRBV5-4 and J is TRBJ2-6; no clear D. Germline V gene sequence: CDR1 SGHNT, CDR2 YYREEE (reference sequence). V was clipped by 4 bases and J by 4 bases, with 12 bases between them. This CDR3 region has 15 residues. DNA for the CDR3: TGTGCCAGCAGCCTTGGAGAAGTGGGGGCCAACGTCCTGACTTTC. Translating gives CASSLGEVGANVLTF.

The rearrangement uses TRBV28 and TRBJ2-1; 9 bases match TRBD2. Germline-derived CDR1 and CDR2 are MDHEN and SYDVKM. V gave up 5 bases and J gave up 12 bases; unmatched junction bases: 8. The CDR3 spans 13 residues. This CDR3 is CASSLPAGGVQFF. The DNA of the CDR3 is TGTGCCAGCAGTCTCCCAGCGGGAGGAGTGCAGTTCTTC.

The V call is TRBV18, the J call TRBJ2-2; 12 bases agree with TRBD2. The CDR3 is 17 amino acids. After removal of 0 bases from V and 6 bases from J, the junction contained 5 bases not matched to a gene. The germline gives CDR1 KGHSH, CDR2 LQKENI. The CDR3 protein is CASSPPNLAGGSGELFF. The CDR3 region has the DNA TGTGCCAGCTCACCACCGAATCTAGCGGGAGGGTCCGGGGAGCTGTTTTTT.

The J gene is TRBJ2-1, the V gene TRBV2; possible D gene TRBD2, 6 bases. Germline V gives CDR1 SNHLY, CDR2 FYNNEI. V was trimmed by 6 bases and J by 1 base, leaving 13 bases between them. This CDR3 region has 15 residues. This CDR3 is CASSLSGVSYNEQFF. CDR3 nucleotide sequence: TGTGCCAGCAGCCTTAGCGGAGTTTCCTACAATGAGCAGTTCTTC.

CDR3 nucleotides: TGTGCCAGCAGCGTAAATACCCAGAATGAGCAGTTCTTC. Protein: CASSVNTQNEQFF. The gene calls are TRBV9 and TRBJ2-1; D ambiguous. Germline values: CDR1 SGDLS, CDR2 YYNGEE. The CDR3 contains 13 residues. V lost 1 base and J 7 bases, leaving 9 bases between the germline ends. Looking up the rest from reference TRBV9 and TRBJ2-1 gives the full variable domain: DSGVTQTPKHLITATGQRVTLRCSPRSGDLSVYWYQQSLDQGLQFLIQYYNGEERAKGNILERFSAQQFPDLHSELNLSSLELGDSALYFCASSVNTQNEQFFGPGTRLTVL.

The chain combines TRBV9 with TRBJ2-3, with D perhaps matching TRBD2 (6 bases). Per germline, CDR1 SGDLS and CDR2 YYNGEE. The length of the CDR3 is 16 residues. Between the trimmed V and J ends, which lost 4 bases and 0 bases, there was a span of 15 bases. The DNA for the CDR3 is TGTGCCAGCAGCCTTACTTCCGGGACTAGCACAGATACGCAGTATTTT. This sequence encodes CASSLTSGTSTDTQYF.